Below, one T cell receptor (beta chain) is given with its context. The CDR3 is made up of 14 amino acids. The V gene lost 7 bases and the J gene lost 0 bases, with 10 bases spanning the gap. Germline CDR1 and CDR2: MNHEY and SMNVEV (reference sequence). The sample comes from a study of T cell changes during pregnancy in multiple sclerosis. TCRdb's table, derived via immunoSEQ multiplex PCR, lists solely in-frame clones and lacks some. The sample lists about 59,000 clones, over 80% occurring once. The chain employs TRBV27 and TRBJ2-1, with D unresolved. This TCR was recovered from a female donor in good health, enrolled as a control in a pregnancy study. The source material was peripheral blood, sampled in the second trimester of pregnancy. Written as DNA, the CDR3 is TGTGCCAGCACTCTACTCCTCTCCTACAATGAGCAGTTCTTC. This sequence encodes CASTLLLSYNEQFF.